The 29 T cell receptor beta chains given below trace back to one sample, sequenced in a study of long-term antiretroviral therapy in people with HIV. Survey-level resolution applied to immunoSEQ assay v3.0. TCRdb's copy holds only in-frame clones and misses some; the assay was immunoSEQ multiplex PCR. The profile shows 45,000 or so clones, more than 90% of them singletons. Sequences were derived from unsorted PBMCs, sampled 3.7 years after starting antiretroviral therapy. The receptors here all came from a woman aged 45-59 years with HIV.

J is TRBJ2-3 and V is TRBV7-3, with 10 nucleotides matching TRBD2. Germline V gene sequence: CDR1 SGHTA, CDR2 FQGTGA. The CDR3 contains 17 residues. V lost 3 bases and J lost 1; bases outside the gene matches: 7. CDR3 loop: CASSFLPSGGRTDTQYF. CDR3 nucleotide sequence: TGTGCCAGCAGCTTCTTACCTAGCGGGGGACGCACAGATACGCAGTATTTT.

This clone has just one count. The chain joins TRBV1 to TRBJ2-1; the table names TRBD2, a call not compared with the DNA. TRBV1 represents a pseudogene. The CDR3 contains 19 residues. CDR3 sequence: CTSSQERLAGGVPFYEQFF. The CDR3 region has the DNA TGCACCAGCAGCCAAGAGCGCCTAGCGGGGGGAGTCCCTTTCTATGAGCAGTTCTTC.

This chain joins TRBV4-1 and TRBJ2-6; TRBD1 is a possible D gene (6 bases). Germline loops: CDR1 MGHRA, CDR2 YSYEKL. V was pared by 4 bases and J by 0 bases, with 16 bases between. CDR3 length: 18 amino acids. CDR3 sequence: CASSRGQLVFSGANVLTF. CDR3 bases: TGCGCCAGCAGCCGAGGACAGCTTGTGTTCTCTGGGGCCAACGTCCTGACTTTC.

In this sample, this clone turned up once. This chain connects TRBV19 to TRBJ1-2; a possible D gene is TRBD1 (6 bases). The V gene lost 8 bases and the J gene lost 0 bases, with 22 bases spanning the gap. The CDR3 consists of 17 residues. The germline CDR1 and CDR2 sequences are LNHDA and SQIVND (reference sequence). CDR3 bases: TGTGCCAGTGCCGAAACTTTTGGGAGGGGGGCTAACTATGGCTACACCTTC. Protein product: CASAETFGRGANYGYTF.

V is TRBV5-4 and J is TRBJ1-1; D not resolved. The CDR3 runs 13 residues. Germline V lookup: CDR1 SGHNT, CDR2 YYREEE (reference sequence). V was clipped by 1 base and J by 4 bases, with 8 bases between them. The CDR3 sequence: CASSLPEGTEAFF. CDR3 DNA: TGTGCCAGCAGCTTGCCGGAGGGCACTGAAGCTTTCTTT.

J is TRBJ2-7 and V is TRBV5-1; 9 bases agree with TRBD1. Germline trimming cut 0 bases from V and 3 bases from J; bases unmatched to any gene: 4. This CDR3 has 15 amino acids. Germline CDR1 is SGHRS and CDR2 is YFSETQ. The CDR3 DNA reads TGCGCCAGCAGCTTGGCACAGGGGGCTTTCTACGAGCAGTACTTC. Translated: CASSLAQGAFYEQYF.

This sequence joins TRBV9 and TRBJ1-3; D unresolved. The CDR3 runs to 13 residues. Germline V gives CDR1 SGDLS, CDR2 YYNGEE. Trimming took 3 bases from V and 4 from J, leaving 8 bases between them. DNA for the CDR3: TGTGCCAGCAGCGGATATATGGGAAACACCATATATTTT. It encodes CASSGYMGNTIYF.

J is TRBJ1-2 and V is TRBV6-5; D possibly corresponds to TRBD1 (6 bases). V was trimmed by 0 bases and J by 3 bases, leaving 8 bases between them. The CDR3 has 14 residues. Germline CDR1 is MNHEY and CDR2 is SVGAGI. In DNA form, the CDR3 reads TGTGCCAGCAGTTACTCTGGACAGCACTATGGCTACACCTTC. It specifies CASSYSGQHYGYTF.

J is TRBJ1-3 and V is TRBV10-3, with D unresolved. The V and J ends lost 11 bases and 2 bases respectively, with 16 bases between them. This CDR3 region has 14 residues. CDR1 ENHRY and CDR2 SYGVKD come from the germline V gene. The CDR3 loop reads CAPPLGGAGNTIYF. CDR3 nucleotide sequence: TGTGCCCCCCCGCTGGGAGGAGCTGGAAACACCATATATTTT.

The CDR3 loop is CASSYLQNNSPLHF. Here the CDR3 DNA reads TGTGCCAGCAGTTACTTGCAGAATAATTCACCCCTCCACTTT. The chain combines TRBV6-5 with TRBJ1-6; no clear D. Germline lookup yields CDR1 MNHEY and CDR2 SVGAGI. The CDR3 sequence is 14 residues long. The V end lost 1 base, the J end lost 5 bases, and 6 bases lay between the germline ends.

This rearrangement joins TRBV7-2 to TRBJ2-1, with 14 positions matching TRBD2. The length of the CDR3 is 18 residues. Trimming took 2 bases from V and 11 from J; bases not matched to a gene: 14. Germline CDR1 reads SGHTA; CDR2 reads FQGNSA. CDR3 DNA sequence: TGTGCCAGCAGCTTAATAGGACTAGCGGGGGGCACTACAATGAAGCAGTTCTTC. This translates into CASSLIGLAGGTTMKQFF. Combining the CDR3 with reference TRBV7-2 and TRBJ2-1 gives the whole variable domain GAGVSQSPSNKVTEKGKDVELRCDPISGHTALYWYRQSLGQGLEFLIYFQGNSAPDKSGLPSDRFSAERTGGSVSTLTIQRTQQEDSAVYLCASSLIGLAGGTTMKQFFGPGTRLTVL.

This clone was counted only a few times. The J gene is TRBJ1-2, the V gene TRBV4-3; D gene uncertain. The CDR3 loop spans 15 amino acids. V was pared by 2 bases and J by 0 bases, with 10 bases between. CDR1 and CDR2 (germline): LGHNA, YSLEER. For the CDR3, the DNA is TGCGCCAGCAGCCAAAGGGCGCAGGCTAACTATGGCTACACCTTC. This gives the protein CASSQRAQANYGYTF.

J is TRBJ1-1 and V is TRBV9; D is possibly TRBD1 (5 bases). Germline CDR1 is SGDLS and CDR2 is YYNGEE. The V and J ends lost 2 bases and 0 bases respectively, with 14 bases between them. CDR3 length equals 16 residues. This chain's CDR3 is CASSVMVGGVNTEAFF. The CDR3 coding sequence is TGTGCCAGCAGCGTTATGGTCGGGGGGGTGAACACTGAAGCTTTCTTT.

CDR3: CASSTPGQRAYEQYF. In nucleotides, the CDR3 is TGTGCCAGTAGTACTCCGGGACAGCGGGCCTACGAGCAGTACTTC. V and J are TRBV19 and TRBJ2-7, with D possibly TRBD1 on 7 matching bases. V was cut by 4 bases and J by 2 bases, with 15 bases left in between. The CDR3 length is 15 residues. CDR1 and CDR2 from the germline V gene are LNHDA and SQIVND (reference sequence).

The CDR3 nucleotides are TGTGCCAGCAGTTACTTCGGGCAGAACACCGGGGAGCTGTTTTTT. Residues: CASSYFGQNTGELFF. The V gene is TRBV6-5, the J gene TRBJ2-2, with no clear D. Germline V gene sequence: CDR1 MNHEY, CDR2 SVGAGI. Trimming left V 1 base short and J 1 base short, with 7 bases between. This CDR3 has 15 amino acids.

The chain carries TRBV29-1 and TRBJ1-2, with a weak D call TRBD1 (5 bases). There are 15 residues in the CDR3. The V end lost 1 base, the J end lost 0 bases, and 12 bases lay between the germline ends. Germline values: CDR1 SQVTM, CDR2 ANQGSEA. The CDR3 protein is CSVEGLTEANYGYTF. CDR3 DNA: TGCAGCGTTGAAGGTTTGACAGAAGCTAACTATGGCTACACCTTC.

The chain has TRBV27 and TRBJ1-2, with 10 bases fitting TRBD1. The V gene end was trimmed by 4 bases and the J gene end by 3 bases; junction bases not matched to a gene: 5. Germline CDR1 and CDR2: MNHEY and SMNVEV (reference sequence). CDR3 length: 15 amino acids. The CDR3 DNA reads TGTGCCAGCAGTTCCTGGGACAGGGGAGACTATGGCTACACCTTC. It is translated as CASSSWDRGDYGYTF.

This rearrangement joins TRBV7-2 to TRBJ2-7, with no clear D. The length of the CDR3 is 13 residues. V lost 2 bases to trimming and J lost 6 bases, with 11 bases between them. Germline V gene sequence: CDR1 SGHTA, CDR2 FQGNSA. In nucleotides, the CDR3 is TGTGCCAGCAGCTTACCCCCTTCCAGCGAGCAGTACTTC. This gives the protein CASSLPPSSEQYF.

V usage is TRBV2 and J usage is TRBJ2-5; D possibly corresponds to TRBD1 (6 bases). The CDR3 consists of 15 residues. The germline V and J ends were trimmed by 2 bases and 0 bases, with 10 bases remaining between them. Germline CDR1 SNHLY, CDR2 FYNNEI. Here the CDR3 reads CASSEFRGNQETQYF. CDR3 coding DNA: TGTGCCAGCAGTGAATTTAGGGGGAACCAAGAGACCCAGTACTTC.

CDR3: CSVDGTGGANTEAFF. The CDR3, as DNA: TGCAGCGTTGACGGGACAGGGGGCGCGAACACTGAAGCTTTCTTT. The chain combines TRBV29-1 with TRBJ1-1, with 12 nucleotides matching TRBD1. CDR3 length equals 15 residues. With V trimmed by 3 bases and J by 1 base, 3 bases remained unmatched. Germline values: CDR1 SQVTM, CDR2 ANQGSEA. Complete variable domain (other parts from reference TRBV29-1 and TRBJ1-1): SAVISQKPSRDICQRGTSLTIQCQVDSQVTMMFWYRQQPGQSLTLIATANQGSEATYESGFVIDKFPISRPNLTFSTLTVSNMSPEDSSIYLCSVDGTGGANTEAFFGQGTRLTVV.

This clone has a single count. The CDR3 bases are TGTGCCAGTAGTATTACACAGGCCGAGATAGCCAAAAACATTCAGTACTTC. Translating gives CASSITQAEIAKNIQYF. The chain carries TRBV19 and TRBJ2-4, with a possible D match to TRBD1 (5 bases). Germline V CDR1 and CDR2: LNHDA, SQIVND (reference sequence). V lost 3 bases and J 0 bases, leaving 15 bases between the germline ends. CDR3 length equals 17 residues.

This chain joins TRBV4-1 and TRBJ2-7, with 8 nucleotides matching TRBD1. Losses at the gene ends were 0 bases for V and 7 bases for J; bases not matched to a gene: 5. The CDR3 is made up of 14 amino acids. From germline, CDR1 is MGHRA and CDR2 YSYEKL. The DNA of the CDR3 is TGCGCCAGCAGCCAAGATATCAGGGGGCGAGAGCAGTACTTC. Translated: CASSQDIRGREQYF.

The chain couples TRBV2 to TRBJ1-5; D uncertain. The V end was cut by 7 bases, the J end by 1 base, with 14 bases between. This CDR3 has 15 amino acids. The germline CDR1 and CDR2 sequences are SNHLY and FYNNEI. Written as DNA, the CDR3 is TGTGCCAGCACTTACGAGGCAGCCAGCAATCAGCCCCAGCATTTT. Protein sequence: CASTYEAASNQPQHF.

V is TRBV7-2 and J is TRBJ2-5; D is unresolved. Per germline, CDR1 SGHTA and CDR2 FQGNSA. The CDR3 loop spans 14 amino acids. V shed 6 bases and J shed 0 bases, with 11 bases lying between them. For the CDR3, the DNA is TGTGCCAGCAGTCGACCGGGCTACCAAGAGACCCAGTACTTC. Its protein is CASSRPGYQETQYF. Complete variable domain (other parts from reference TRBV7-2 and TRBJ2-5): GAGVSQSPSNKVTEKGKDVELRCDPISGHTALYWYRQSLGQGLEFLIYFQGNSAPDKSGLPSDRFSAERTGGSVSTLTIQRTQQEDSAVYLCASSRPGYQETQYFGPGTRLLVL.

The chain combines TRBV4-3 with TRBJ2-5, with D possibly matching TRBD1 (6 bases). Per the germline V gene, CDR1 is LGHNA and CDR2 is YSLEER. Trimming cost V 0 bases and J 1 base, with 9 bases left between them. The CDR3 has 15 residues. CDR3 loop: CASSQDRGFQETQYF. In nucleotides, the CDR3 is TGCGCCAGCAGCCAAGACAGGGGATTCCAAGAGACCCAGTACTTC.

This sequence joins TRBV5-4 and TRBJ1-4; D might be TRBD1 (5 bases). Trimming cost V 5 bases and J 3 bases, with 11 bases left between them. Looked up from germline, CDR1 is SGHNT and CDR2 is YYREEE (reference sequence). The CDR3 is 14 amino acids. CDR3 protein: CASRRGGANEKLFF. Here the CDR3 DNA reads TGTGCCAGCAGAAGGGGAGGTGCTAATGAAAAACTGTTTTTT. Full variable domain (missing parts from reference TRBV5-4 and TRBJ1-4): ETGVTQSPTHLIKTRGQQVTLRCSSQSGHNTVSWYQQALGQGPQFIFQYYREEENGRGNFPPRFSGLQFPNYSSELNVNALELDDSALYLCASRRGGANEKLFFGSGTQLSVL.

CDR3 protein: CASSQGVYGYTF. In DNA, the CDR3 is TGTGCCAGTAGTCAGGGGGTCTATGGCTACACCTTC. The J gene is TRBJ1-2, the V gene TRBV19; 7 nucleotides match TRBD1. Looked up from germline, CDR1 is LNHDA and CDR2 is SQIVND (reference sequence). The CDR3 is 12 amino acids. The V gene end was trimmed by 5 bases and the J gene end by 4 bases; junction bases not matched to a gene: 1.

Note on this clone: One junction end does not reproduce the germline sequence, and a read error may be involved. This specimen includes other DNA sequences encoding the same CDR3. The chain recombines TRBV10-1 with TRBJ2-5; D may be TRBD1 or TRBD2 (6 bases each). The CDR3 consists of 14 residues. Germline V gene data show CDR1 as WNHNN and CDR2 as SYGVQD (reference sequence). In DNA, the CDR3 is TGCGCCAGCTCTGGGGGGCTCGGCGAAGAGACCCAATACTTC. The encoded protein is CASSGGLGEETQYF.

V and J are TRBV6-6 and TRBJ2-3; no clear D gene. Germline V gives CDR1 MNHNY, CDR2 SVGAGI (reference sequence). CDR3 length: 14 amino acids. V was cut by 2 bases and J by 1 base, with 7 bases left in between. The CDR3 DNA reads as TGTGCCAGCAGTTACGGCTACCGCACAGATACGCAGTATTTT. Protein: CASSYGYRTDTQYF.